One and the same sample provided the 25 T cell receptor beta chains below, sequenced in a study of tumor and adjacent non-tumor tissue in lung cancer. RNA was extracted from bulk tissue without any cell sorting. The library came from three nested PCR rounds adapted from ARM-PCR protocols. Using its own MiXCR run on the multiplex PCR reads, TCRdb lists one record per CDR3 protein. The sample comprises over 100,000 distinct CDR3 sequences, roughly 73% of which are singletons, and 37% rests with the top ten. Sample: lung tumor tissue. Receptors were obtained from a woman aged 60-70 years with non-small cell lung cancer.

Concerning this clonotype itself: No conserved phenylalanine or tryptophan ends this CDR3, so it is likely a read error. The chain links TRBV7-3 to TRBJ2-1; a possible D gene is TRBD1 (5 bases). Between the trimmed V and J ends, which lost 5 bases and 4 bases, there was a span of 15 bases. The CDR3 extends over 15 amino acids. Germline lookup yields CDR1 SGHTA and CDR2 FQGTGA. CDR3 DNA: TGTGCCAGCAGCCCCGGTCCAGGGTTTTACAATGAGCAGTTCCTC. It translates to CASSPGPGFYNEQFL.

About this clonotype itself: The junction differs from germline at one of its ends, possibly a read error. V is TRBV29-1 and J is TRBJ1-5; 10 bases map to TRBD1. The germline V gene encodes CDR1 SQVTM and CDR2 ANQGSEA. This CDR3 is built from 15 residues. CDR3 nucleotides: TGCCGCGTTCCGGGACAGGGGCCCGGGGGTCAGCTCCAGCATTTT. Protein product: CRVPGQGPGGQLQHF.

This clonotype has just a few counts. Just one base apart from a much larger clone, this may be a read error. The chain employs TRBV11-2 and TRBJ1-4, with a weak D call TRBD1 (5 bases). The CDR3 covers 14 residues. Trimming stripped 7 bases from V and 8 bases from J, with 17 bases between. Germline CDR1 and CDR2: SGHAT and FQNNGV. CDR3 sequence: CASNSPDPGEKLFF. In DNA form, the CDR3 reads TGTGCCAGCAACTCCCCGGACCCAGGGGAAAAACTGTTTTTT.

This clonotype has only a few counts. Being one base from a much bigger clone, this may be a read error. V gene TRBV10-3 combines with J gene TRBJ2-3; D unresolved. Germline V gene lookup returns CDR1 ENHRY and CDR2 SYGVKD. The CDR3 is made up of 14 amino acids. The CDR3 sequence: CVISEAEHTDTQYF. In DNA, the CDR3 is TGTGTCATCAGTGAGGCAGAACACACAGATACGCAGTATTTT.

The V gene is TRBV11-2, the J gene TRBJ2-2; 11 bases fit TRBD2. This CDR3 comprises 15 residues. J gave up 5 bases and V 8 bases, and 7 bases lay outside the gene matches. The germline CDR1 and CDR2 sequences are SGHAT and FQNNGV. The CDR3 sequence is CASCPRTSGTGELFF. CDR3 bases: TGTGCCAGCTGCCCCCGGACTAGCGGGACCGGGGAGCTGTTTTTT.

Turning to this clonotype: A much larger clone lies one base from this, so it may be a read error. This rearrangement joins TRBV5-4 to TRBJ1-2; the D gene is possibly TRBD1 (6 bases). V lost 6 bases and J lost 4, with 19 bases in between. The V gene's germline CDR1 is SGHNT and CDR2 YYREEE (reference sequence). There are 15 residues in the CDR3. Written as DNA, the CDR3 is TGTGCCAGCAACCAACAACAGGGAGGTAGCTATGGCTACACCTTC. Translating gives CASNQQQGGSYGYTF.

A remark on this clonotype: A read error may be the cause here, since a much bigger clone is one base away. This chain links TRBV13 with TRBJ2-7; TRBD2 might be the D (5 bases). Trimming removed 5 bases at V and 6 bases at J, with 23 bases between. The CDR3 runs to 16 residues. The germline CDR1 and CDR2 sequences are PRHDT and FYEKMQ (reference sequence). CDR3 nucleotide sequence: TGTGCCAGCAGCCTCCTAAAAGCGAGGGCGAAACGCGAGCAGTACTTC. It translates to CASSLLKARAKREQYF.

Points on this clonotype: Given a much more abundant clone one base away, this may be a read error. V and J are TRBV4-3 and TRBJ1-1, with 7 bases aligning to TRBD1. The germline V gene encodes CDR1 LGHNA and CDR2 YSLEER. This CDR3 spans 14 amino acids. The CDR3 nucleotides read TGCACCAGCAGCCAGGAGAAGAACGCAGGGGGAGCTTTCTTT. Encoded protein: CTSSQEKNAGGAFF.

V usage is TRBV11-3 and J usage is TRBJ2-1; D is perhaps TRBD1 or TRBD2 (6 bases each). The germline gives CDR1 SGHNT, CDR2 YENEEA. V lost 10 bases to trimming and J lost 6 bases, with 19 bases between them. The CDR3 loop spans 14 amino acids. CDR3 residues: CATSLGGPINEQFF. The CDR3 nucleotides are TGTGCCACCTCTCTAGGGGGGCCTATCAATGAGCAGTTCTTC. Full variable domain (missing parts from reference TRBV11-3 and TRBJ2-1): EAGVVQSPRYKIIEKKQPVAFWCNPISGHNTLYWYLQNLGQGPELLIRYENEEAVDDSQLPKDRFSAERLKGVDSTLKIQPAELGDSAVYLCATSLGGPINEQFFGPGTRLTVL.

About this clonotype: Germline is not matched at one junction end, which may reflect a read error. The rearrangement uses TRBV11-3 and TRBJ2-7; the D is unclear. Germline V CDR1 and CDR2: SGHNT, YENEEA. The CDR3 is 15 residues long. In DNA form, the CDR3 reads TGTGCCAGCAGATTAGATCCGGCTATGTCGAACGAGCAGTACTTC. Protein sequence: CASRLDPAMSNEQYF. Filled out from reference TRBV11-3 and TRBJ2-7, the complete variable domain reads EAGVVQSPRYKIIEKKQPVAFWCNPISGHNTLYWYLQNLGQGPELLIRYENEEAVDDSQLPKDRFSAERLKGVDSTLKIQPAELGDSAVYLCASRLDPAMSNEQYFGPGTRLTVT.

This clonotype was picked up a small number of times. The J gene is TRBJ2-3, the V gene TRBV7-9; no firm D call. The V end was cut by 3 bases, the J end by 2 bases, with 15 bases between. The V gene's germline CDR1 is SEHNR and CDR2 FQNEAQ (reference sequence). The CDR3 consists of 16 residues. DNA for the CDR3: TGTGCCAGCAGCTTCCCTACCGGATTCAACACAGATACGCAGTATTTT. It yields the protein CASSFPTGFNTDTQYF.

The rearrangement links TRBV6-5 to TRBJ2-3, with D perhaps TRBD2 (5 bases). Germline V lookup: CDR1 MNHEY, CDR2 SVGAGI. The CDR3 spans 14 residues. Between the trimmed V and J ends, which lost 7 bases and 2 bases, there was a span of 13 bases. CDR3 loop: CASKLALDTDTQYF. The CDR3 DNA follows: TGTGCCAGCAAGCTAGCCTTGGACACAGATACGCAGTATTTT.

This clonotype was seen repeatedly, ten times or more. The V gene is TRBV12-3 or TRBV12-4, the J gene TRBJ2-3; D unresolved. Trimming pared 3 bases from V and 5 bases from J, leaving 6 bases between. This CDR3 contains 12 residues. Here the CDR3 DNA reads TGTGCCAGCAGTTTTTTTCAAGATACGCAGTATTTT. Translation gives CASSFFQDTQYF.

This clonotype turned up a few times. The chain combines TRBV7-3 with TRBJ2-2; tentative D call: TRBD2 (6 bases). This CDR3 is built from 14 residues. Deletions cut 5 bases from V and 7 bases from J, with 14 bases between. Germline-derived CDR1 and CDR2 are SGHTA and FQGTGA. CDR3: CASSQGLAGGELFF. CDR3 nucleotides: TGTGCCAGCAGCCAGGGACTGGCGGGCGGGGAGCTGTTTTTT. The full variable domain, with the rest looked up from reference TRBV7-3 and TRBJ2-2, is GAGVSQTPSNKVTEKGKYVELRCDPISGHTALYWYRQSLGQGPEFLIYFQGTGAADDSGLPNDRFFAVRPEGSVSTLKIQRTERGDSAVYLCASSQGLAGGELFFGEGSRLTVL.

This clonotype has just a few counts. The chain combines TRBV6-2 or TRBV6-3 with TRBJ1-1; the D gene is possibly TRBD1 (5 bases). The CDR3 is 12 amino acids. Germline CDR1 is MNHEY and CDR2 is SVGEGT. V was trimmed by 8 bases and J by 3 bases, leaving 10 bases between them. The CDR3 loop reads CASGAWDTEAFF. DNA for the CDR3: TGTGCCAGCGGGGCTTGGGACACTGAAGCTTTCTTT.

A note on this clonotype: Compared with germline, one end of the junction differs, possibly owing to a read error. The J gene is TRBJ2-1, the V gene TRBV11-2; tentatively, D is TRBD1 (6 bases). Germline V lookup: CDR1 SGHAT, CDR2 FQNNGV. The CDR3 is made up of 15 amino acids. CDR3 loop: CASNLRSGAHNEQFF. DNA for the CDR3: TGTGCCAGCAACTTAAGGTCAGGGGCCCACAATGAGCAGTTCTTC.

This clonotype is a singleton in its sample. A read error may account for a junction end that differs from germline. V gene TRBV11-2 combines with J gene TRBJ2-7; possibly TRBD1 or TRBD2 for D (5 bases each). The germline CDR1 and CDR2 sequences are SGHAT and FQNNGV. The CDR3 is 14 amino acids. The CDR3 spells CASNWDHGGYEKYF. The CDR3 DNA is TGTGCCAGCAATTGGGACCACGGAGGATACGAGAAGTACTTC.

By share, this clonotype counts as medium-sized. This chain joins TRBV11-2 and TRBJ1-1; D not certain. This CDR3 has 14 amino acids. V shed 1 base and J shed 2 bases, with 8 bases lying between them. Germline CDR1 SGHAT, CDR2 FQNNGV. DNA for the CDR3: TGTGCCAGCAGCTTAGCGCGGGGAAACACTGAAGCTTTCTTT. Its protein product is CASSLARGNTEAFF.

The genes are TRBV29-1 and TRBJ2-3; 10 nucleotides line up with TRBD1. CDR1 and CDR2 (germline): SQVTM, ANQGSEA. The CDR3 is made up of 15 amino acids. The CDR3 DNA sequence: TGCATCGTCGAAGTAAGGGACAGGGGAACCGATACGCAGTATTTT. Translation gives CIVEVRDRGTDTQYF.

With respect to this clonotype: At one boundary the junction diverges from the germline segment, which might be a read error. The rearrangement links TRBV12-3 or TRBV12-4 to TRBJ2-7; 7 positions agree with TRBD2. CDR3 length equals 15 residues. Here the CDR3 DNA reads TGTGCTAGCAGTATACAGTGGACTAGGAGAATCGAGCAGTACTTC. Protein sequence: CASSIQWTRRIEQYF.

A single count supports this clonotype. The CDR3 does not end in the conserved phenylalanine or tryptophan, so this is likely a read error. The chain links TRBV10-2 to TRBJ1-1, with 7 bases that match TRBD1. J gave up 2 bases and V 7 bases, and 10 bases lay outside the gene matches. CDR3 length equals 15 residues. Germline CDR1 is WSHSY and CDR2 is SAAADI. CDR3 DNA sequence: TGCGCCAGCATAGGACAGGCCCGGGGAAACACTGAAGCTTTCCTT. Translated, it gives CASIGQARGNTEAFL.

This clonotype has at least ten counts. CDR3 sequence: CASSFVHGSSGNTIYF. In DNA, the CDR3 is TGTGCCAGCAGCTTCGTCCATGGCAGCTCTGGAAACACCATATATTTT. The rearrangement uses TRBV11-2 and TRBJ1-3, with D unclear. Germline V gene sequence: CDR1 SGHAT, CDR2 FQNNGV. With 3 bases removed from V and 0 bases from J, the gap between germline ends came to 12 bases. This CDR3 spans 16 amino acids.

As to this clonotype: A much larger clone differs from this one at a single base, so this may be a read error. The J gene is TRBJ1-1, the V gene TRBV20-1; TRBD1 aligns across 7 bases. From germline, CDR1 is DFQATT and CDR2 SNEGSKA (reference sequence). The CDR3 contains 11 residues. The ends lost 6 bases at V and 10 bases at J; junction bases unmatched: 8. The CDR3 reads CSATTGNRAFF. CDR3 DNA sequence: TGCAGTGCAACGACAGGGAACAGAGCTTTCTTT.

V is TRBV29-1 and J is TRBJ2-1, with a possible D match to TRBD2 (5 bases). The V end was cut by 5 bases, the J end by 2 bases, with 16 bases between. The CDR3 has 15 residues. CDR1 SQVTM and CDR2 ANQGSEA come from the germline V gene. The CDR3 region is CSVIEGSSPYNEQFF. CDR3 nucleotide sequence: TGCAGCGTTATTGAGGGCAGCTCTCCCTACAATGAGCAGTTCTTC.

As for this clonotype: A read error may be the cause here, since a much bigger clone is one base away. The J gene is TRBJ2-1, the V gene TRBV12-5, with 8 positions matching TRBD2. With V trimmed by 10 bases and J by 4 bases, 12 bases remained unmatched. Germline loops: CDR1 LGHNT, CDR2 FRNRAP. CDR3 length: 15 amino acids. CDR3 nucleotide sequence: TGTGCTATTGGCCGATCCGGGACTAGATACAATGAGCAGTTCTTC. It encodes CAIGRSGTRYNEQFF.